This is a list of T cell receptor beta chains from one sample in a study of T cell repertoires in cytomegalovirus infection. Via MiXCR, TCRdb re-called the reads, giving one row per CDR3 protein. The data contain some 150,000 distinct CDR3 sequences, 23% of them singletons. The specimen sequenced was PBMCs. Every receptor here comes from a human donor in good health (CMV status not recorded). Some clones in this sample may be carry-over from other donors' samples. Each CDR3 is given without its conserved first and last residue.

V gene	J gene	CDR3 protein
TRBV7-2	TRBJ1-2	ASSSGFDGYT
TRBV7-9	TRBJ2-7	ASSSDSPGYEQY
TRBV7-6	TRBJ2-7	ASSSNRGRSEQY
TRBV29-1	TRBJ2-3	SVAGHGQDTQY
TRBV7-4	TRBJ2-3	ASSLGPGTESTDTQY
TRBV7-2	TRBJ1-4	ASSLAGTNEKLF
TRBV19	TRBJ2-3	ASSMLGTDTQY
TRBV6-6	TRBJ2-5	ASSYLQGRGVGQETQY
TRBV28	TRBJ1-2	ASSRTGQGSYGYT
TRBV6-8	TRBJ1-1	ASSYSKGTGYTEAF
TRBV29-1	TRBJ2-1	SVGDRESNEQF
TRBV28	TRBJ2-3	ASSPTIKRLAGSTDTQY
TRBV24-1	TRBJ2-7	ATSLGGGEQY
TRBV6-1	TRBJ2-4	ASSEAGLAKNIQY
TRBV9	TRBJ1-5	ASSVGDDQPQH
TRBV9	TRBJ1-1	ASSSMRGHTEAF
TRBV28	TRBJ2-2	ASLAANTGELF
TRBV7-9	TRBJ2-1	ASNNRQGARDEQF
TRBV3-1	TRBJ1-1	ASSPHSAGAEAF
TRBV28	TRBJ1-1	ASSPLIFRGRSKTEAF
TRBV5-4	TRBJ2-1	ASSYRTSGHNEQF
TRBV6-2/TRBV6-3	TRBJ2-7	ASSRGSAGYTYEQY
TRBV12-5	TRBJ2-3	ASALWTGTDTQY
TRBV29-1	TRBJ2-4	SVFTRAAKNIQY
TRBV14	TRBJ2-3	ASSPLQTGRGDTQY
TRBV12-3/TRBV12-4	TRBJ2-3	ASNPTSPTDTQY
TRBV2	TRBJ2-7	ASSEAGDRVDEQY
TRBV19	TRBJ2-6	ARIKRDKRSGANVLT
TRBV7-9	TRBJ2-5	ASGLQETQY
TRBV12-3/TRBV12-4	TRBJ1-5	ASSLGGQGARVQPQH
TRBV7-9	TRBJ2-3	ASSLGTITDTQY
TRBV5-4	TRBJ2-2	ASSSGLAGAGELF
TRBV12-5	TRBJ2-7	ASGSTASTGSRHEQY
TRBV7-9	TRBJ1-2	ASSRGVALDGYT
TRBV7-6	TRBJ1-2	ASSPRTGGVYDGYT
TRBV5-1	TRBJ2-7	ASSLAVAGGNYEQY
TRBV10-3	TRBJ2-7	AISTGLDYEQY
TRBV4-3	TRBJ1-1	ASSPHGDVTEAF
TRBV7-2	TRBJ1-5	ASSDGGTAGNQPQH
TRBV6-1	TRBJ2-1	ASSPQEFGNEQF
TRBV5-4	TRBJ2-7	ASSLFPGGYEQY
TRBV6-6	TRBJ2-2	ASSYLRGGNTGELF
TRBV7-3	TRBJ2-5	ASSPGLGTGGQETQY
TRBV7-2	TRBJ2-1	ASSYGPSPGDNEQF
TRBV20-1	TRBJ2-1	SAAWGLAEDNEQF
TRBV7-3	TRBJ1-1	ASSFTGGGFAF
TRBV7-9	TRBJ2-3	ASSLGSFGTGVDKDTQY
TRBV24-1	TRBJ2-1	ATSEGSYNEQF
TRBV24-1	TRBJ2-5	ATSDLRTGGPGNEETQY
TRBV23-1	TRBJ1-4	ASSQSAQQNNEKLF
TRBV7-8	TRBJ2-3	ASSSAGTDTQY
TRBV11-2	TRBJ2-3	ASSSTSGKDTQY
TRBV20-1	TRBJ1-1	SAWGDGHTEAF
TRBV7-2	TRBJ2-3	ASSLSMGRTTDTQY
TRBV7-8	TRBJ2-5	ASRPSGALQETQY